A single TCR beta chain is shown here with its context. No antigen is known for it. One end of the junction is discordant with germline, which a read error may explain. The germline V gene encodes CDR1 MNHEY and CDR2 SMNVEV (reference sequence). The CDR3 is 14 residues long. The table came from immunoSEQ multiplex PCR; TCRdb's copy has only in-frame clones and leaves some out. The sample has tens of thousands of clones, 85% to 95% seen once; the top ten hold about 8%. The record originates from a study of graft-versus-host responses after intestinal transplantation. The rearrangement links TRBV27 to TRBJ2-5; D could derive from TRBD1 or TRBD2 (6 bases each). The clonotype comes from a human donor who was the organ donor for an intestinal transplant. Here the sequenced sample was unstimulated CD8+ T cells sorted from spleen or lymph node cells, taken before transplant. The chain's CDR3 is CTSSLWGARETQYF. The CDR3 nucleotides are TGTACCAGCAGTCTTTGGGGGGCCCGTGAGACCCAGTACTTC.